What follows is one T cell receptor beta chain and its context. This CDR3 is also generated by other DNA sequences in the sample. CDR1 and CDR2 (germline): MNHEY, SVGAGI. The ends lost 8 bases at V and 6 bases at J; junction bases unmatched: 5. This CDR3 has 13 amino acids. The sample originates from a study of blood T cell repertoires in COVID-19. Here immunoSEQ multiplex PCR was the method, and the copy in TCRdb shows in-frame clones only, minus some. The sample yields roughly 330,000 clones, around 89% seen once. This clonotype originated in a man aged 18 to 35 who had recovered from COVID-19. The J gene is TRBJ1-1, the V gene TRBV6-5; 11 bases are shared with TRBD1. Material for sequencing was peripheral blood. As DNA, the CDR3 is TGTGCCAGCTCCCGGGACAGGGGGGCTGAAGCTTTCTTT. It specifies CASSRDRGAEAFF.